One and the same sample provided the 28 T cell receptor beta chains below, sequenced in a study of OX40 agonist ivuxolimab in advanced cancers. Sequenced by immunoSEQ multiplex PCR; TCRdb stores in-frame clones only, minus some. Of 70,000 to 75,000 clones listed, around 88% are singletons. The sample in question was CD4+ or CD8+ T cells sorted from blood, obtained in a trial of the OX40 agonist ivuxolimab. The source is an adult with an advanced solid tumor such as melanoma, head and neck, liver or kidney cancer.

V and J are TRBV2 and TRBJ2-1; a weak D match, TRBD1 (6 bases). Trimming removed 9 bases at V and 4 bases at J, with 13 bases between. Germline V gene sequence: CDR1 SNHLY, CDR2 FYNNEI. This CDR3 contains 13 residues. For the CDR3, the DNA is TGTGCCAGTCAGGCGACAGGATACAATGAGCAGTTCTTC. Translation gives CASQATGYNEQFF.

This clone has just a few counts. The chain carries TRBV5-4 and TRBJ2-2; perhaps TRBD2 as D (6 bases). Trimming shortened V by 4 bases and J by 5 bases, and 18 bases separated the two germline ends. In germline, CDR1 is SGHNT, CDR2 YYREEE (reference sequence). This CDR3 spans 16 amino acids. CDR3 sequence (DNA): TGTGCCAGCAGCCCCCCGGGACTGAAGGGAACCGGGGAGCTGTTTTTT. Amino acid sequence: CASSPPGLKGTGELFF.

The chain uses TRBV2 and TRBJ2-2; D is undetermined. CDR3 length: 15 amino acids. Germline V gene lookup returns CDR1 SNHLY and CDR2 FYNNEI. The germline V and J ends were trimmed by 5 bases and 2 bases, with 12 bases remaining between them. As DNA, the CDR3 is TGTGCCAGCAGTCCAACTGTCACTAACACCGGGGAGCTGTTTTTT. Translation: CASSPTVTNTGELFF.

The chain couples TRBV11-2 to TRBJ2-7; 8 bases agree with TRBD2. The junction had 2 bases not matched to a gene; V was cut back by 0 bases and J by 4 bases. The CDR3 covers 14 residues. Germline V gene lookup returns CDR1 SGHAT and CDR2 FQNNGV. The DNA of the CDR3 is TGTGCCAGCAGCTTAGACCGGGGGGGATACGAGCAGTACTTC. This sequence encodes CASSLDRGGYEQYF. Together with reference TRBV11-2 and TRBJ2-7, the CDR3 gives the full variable domain: EAGVAQSPRYKIIEKRQSVAFWCNPISGHATLYWYQQILGQGPKLLIQFQNNGVVDDSQLPKDRFSAERLKGVDSTLKIQPAKLEDSAVYLCASSLDRGGYEQYFGPGTRLTVT.

This clone is a singleton in its sample. J is TRBJ1-6 and V is TRBV15; tentatively, D is TRBD1 (5 bases). Trimming removed 3 bases from V and 5 bases from J, with 8 bases in between. Per the germline V gene, CDR1 is LNHNV and CDR2 is YYDKDF (reference sequence). CDR3 size: 14 residues. The CDR3 region is CATSSWGNNSPLHF. In DNA, the CDR3 is TGTGCCACCAGCAGTTGGGGGAATAATTCACCCCTCCACTTT.

This clone occurred a few times. This chain connects TRBV7-9 to TRBJ2-6; the match to TRBD1 covers 8 bases. CDR1 is SEHNR and CDR2 is FQNEAQ in the germline V gene (reference sequence). The CDR3 is 18 residues long. The trim removed 5 bases at V and 2 bases at J, leaving 11 bases unmatched. The DNA for the CDR3 is TGTGCCAGCAGCACGAAGACAGGGGAATTAACTGGGGCCAACGTCCTGACTTTC. Translated: CASSTKTGELTGANVLTF. The whole variable domain, remainder taken from reference TRBV7-9 and TRBJ2-6, is DTGVSQNPRHKITKRGQNVTFRCDPISEHNRLYWYRQTLGQGPEFLTYFQNEAQLEKSRLLSDRFSAERPKGSFSTLEIQRTEQGDSAMYLCASSTKTGELTGANVLTFGAGSRLTVL.

V is TRBV28 and J is TRBJ1-4; 7 nucleotides match TRBD1. V dropped 5 bases and J dropped 4; count of bases not matched to a gene: 7. The germline CDR1 and CDR2 sequences are MDHEN and SYDVKM. The CDR3 consists of 15 residues. CDR3 sequence: CASSPYRGRNEKLFF. The CDR3 DNA follows: TGTGCCAGCAGTCCCTACAGGGGTCGTAATGAAAAACTGTTTTTT.

CDR3 coding DNA: TGTGCCAGCAAGTCCCATGGGAGCAATCAGCCCCAGCATTTT. This codes for CASKSHGSNQPQHF. This chain connects TRBV6-5 to TRBJ1-5, with no clear D. The CDR3 has 14 amino acids. Germline V CDR1 and CDR2: MNHEY, SVGAGI. V lost 7 bases and J lost 1, with 11 bases in between.

This sequence joins TRBV18 and TRBJ2-2; 7 bases line up with TRBD1. V shed 0 bases and J 5 bases; nucleotides not matched to a gene: 3. The CDR3 is made up of 15 amino acids. In germline, CDR1 is KGHSH, CDR2 LQKENI. CDR3 nucleotide sequence: TGTGCCAGCTCACCACCGAGACAGGGAACCGGGGAGCTGTTTTTT. Translating gives CASSPPRQGTGELFF.

The chain has TRBV5-1 and TRBJ1-5; a possible D gene is TRBD1 (6 bases). Germline-derived CDR1 and CDR2 are SGHRS and YFSETQ. Trimming stripped 2 bases from V and 8 bases from J, with 11 bases between. The CDR3 spans 13 residues. CDR3 in amino acids: CASSLQGEEPQHF. CDR3 bases: TGCGCCAGCAGCTTACAGGGTGAGGAGCCCCAGCATTTT. The variable domain in full, completed from reference TRBV5-1 and TRBJ1-5, reads KAGVTQTPRYLIKTRGQQVTLSCSPISGHRSVSWYQQTPGQGLQFLFEYFSETQRNKGNFPGRFSGRQFSNSRSEMNVSTLELGDSALYLCASSLQGEEPQHFGDGTRLSIL.

This clone was seen only a few times. This chain joins TRBV27 and TRBJ2-2; TRBD1 aligns across 9 bases. The CDR3 runs 15 residues. Trimming at V came to 7 bases and at J to 3 bases, leaving 6 bases not matched to a gene. CDR1 and CDR2 (germline): MNHEY, SMNVEV (reference sequence). The CDR3 nucleotides read TGTGCCAGCAAAAGCAGGGACAGGGACACCGGGGAGCTGTTTTTT. It specifies CASKSRDRDTGELFF.

The chain has TRBV9 and TRBJ2-2, with D perhaps matching TRBD1 or TRBD2 (5 bases each). The CDR3 loop spans 15 amino acids. The V end lost 4 bases, the J end lost 5 bases, and 15 bases lay between the germline ends. In germline, CDR1 is SGDLS, CDR2 YYNGEE. CDR3 amino acids: CASSPEGLVTGELFF. CDR3 DNA sequence: TGTGCCAGCAGCCCCGAGGGGCTGGTGACCGGGGAGCTGTTTTTT.

The chain has TRBV6-6 and TRBJ1-2, with 8 nucleotides matching TRBD1. Germline V gene lookup returns CDR1 MNHNY and CDR2 SVGAGI (reference sequence). The CDR3 contains 13 residues. The trim removed 8 bases at V and 5 bases at J, leaving 7 bases unmatched. Here the CDR3 DNA reads TGTGCCAGCCTTCAGACAGGGGTTTATGGCTACACCTTC. Translating gives CASLQTGVYGYTF.

V gene TRBV19 combines with J gene TRBJ2-5; 11 bases align to TRBD1. V dropped 10 bases and J dropped 6; count of bases not matched to a gene: 10. Germline CDR1 LNHDA, CDR2 SQIVND (reference sequence). The length of the CDR3 is 14 residues. In nucleotides, the CDR3 is TGTGCCACGAATAGTGGACAGGGGGCGAAGACCCAGTACTTC. The encoded protein is CATNSGQGAKTQYF.

This clone occurred a few times. This chain joins TRBV18 and TRBJ2-7; 10 bases line up with TRBD2. The V and J ends lost 1 base and 5 bases, in that order; junction bases with no gene match: 8. The CDR3 spans 16 residues. Germline V gives CDR1 KGHSH, CDR2 LQKENI. CDR3 DNA: TGTGCCAGCTCACCACGGTCAGCGGGAGGGCGTGACGAGCAGTACTTC. Encoded protein: CASSPRSAGGRDEQYF. Full variable domain (missing parts from reference TRBV18 and TRBJ2-7): NAGVMQNPRHLVRRRGQEARLRCSPMKGHSHVYWYRQLPEEGLKFMVYLQKENIIDESGMPKERFSAEFPKEGPSILRIQQVVRGDSAAYFCASSPRSAGGRDEQYFGPGTRLTVT.

J is TRBJ2-1 and V is TRBV7-9, with 14 bases identical to TRBD2. The junction had 6 bases not matched to a gene; V was cut back by 5 bases and J by 9 bases. The CDR3 loop spans 15 amino acids. Germline V gene lookup returns CDR1 SEHNR and CDR2 FQNEAQ (reference sequence). The CDR3 nucleotides are TGTGCCAGCAGCCGGGGACTAGCGGGAGTGGTTGAGCAGTTCTTC. This sequence encodes CASSRGLAGVVEQFF.

The V and J genes are TRBV2 and TRBJ2-2; 10 positions match TRBD2. The CDR3 has 16 residues. In germline, CDR1 is SNHLY, CDR2 FYNNEI. Trimming at V came to 7 bases and at J to 4 bases, leaving 9 bases not matched to a gene. CDR3 in DNA: TGTGCCAGCACACCCTTAGCGGGAGGAGTCACCGGGGAGCTGTTTTTT. Protein: CASTPLAGGVTGELFF.

The chain is built from TRBV2 and TRBJ2-6, with 9 bases matching TRBD1. Per germline, CDR1 SNHLY and CDR2 FYNNEI. The CDR3 consists of 17 residues. With V trimmed by 5 bases and J by 6 bases, 11 bases remained unmatched. The CDR3: CASSTLGQGNLANVLTF. The CDR3 bases are TGTGCCAGCAGTACCCTGGGACAGGGAAACTTGGCCAACGTCCTGACTTTC.

This clone was picked up a small number of times. The chain combines TRBV10-1 with TRBJ2-7; 10 bases fit TRBD2. The CDR3 spans 13 residues. Germline loops: CDR1 WNHNN, CDR2 SYGVQD (reference sequence). J gave up 2 bases and V 8 bases, and 3 bases lay outside the gene matches. As DNA, the CDR3 is TGCGCCAGCGGTGGGACTAGCGCCTACGAGCAGTACTTC. This codes for CASGGTSAYEQYF.

This clone was observed a handful of times. The chain employs TRBV2 and TRBJ1-1, with D perhaps TRBD1 (6 bases). Trimming took off 6 bases at V and 7 bases at J, with 21 bases between the two ends. This CDR3 has 15 amino acids. The germline V gene has CDR1 SNHLY and CDR2 FYNNEI. The CDR3 coding sequence is TGTGCCAGCAGACACAGGGCGGGGGGCGAACTTGAAGCTTTCTTT. Protein sequence: CASRHRAGGELEAFF.

This clone was counted once. The V call is TRBV7-3, the J call TRBJ2-7; 7 bases agree with TRBD2. Trimming cost V 5 bases and J 0 bases; bases outside gene matches: 10. CDR3 length: 16 amino acids. Germline V CDR1 and CDR2: SGHTA, FQGTGA. CDR3 sequence reads: CASSPGTTPTSYEQYF. The CDR3 DNA is TGTGCCAGCAGCCCCGGGACTACCCCGACCTCCTACGAGCAGTACTTC.

This clone was recorded only once. V gene TRBV10-1 combines with J gene TRBJ2-1; no reliable D call. Germline lookup yields CDR1 WNHNN and CDR2 SYGVQD (reference sequence). The CDR3 extends over 14 amino acids. V shed 0 bases and J shed 2 bases, with 5 bases lying between them. CDR3 bases: TGCGCCAGCAGTGAGTCTGGCACCTACAATGAGCAGTTCTTC. As protein: CASSESGTYNEQFF.

In nucleotides, the CDR3 is TGCGCCAGCAGCCACTCAGGGACAGATACGCAGTATTTT. This gives the protein CASSHSGTDTQYF. The rearrangement joins TRBV5-1 to TRBJ2-3; tentatively, D is TRBD1 (5 bases). This CDR3 comprises 13 residues. Trimming removed 4 bases at V and 3 bases at J, with 9 bases between. Germline V lookup: CDR1 SGHRS, CDR2 YFSETQ.

Note on this clone: Additional DNA sequences in this sample encode the identical CDR3. V and J are TRBV9 and TRBJ2-5; D is possibly TRBD1 (6 bases). Germline V CDR1 and CDR2: SGDLS, YYNGEE. There are 11 residues in the CDR3. Trimming cost V 4 bases and J 5 bases, with 6 bases left between them. CDR3 nucleotide sequence: TGTGCCAGCAGCAGGGGGGAGACCCAGTACTTC. Translation: CASSRGETQYF.

The V call is TRBV5-4, the J call TRBJ1-6, with a tentative D call TRBD1 (5 bases). V dropped 3 bases and J dropped 13 bases, with 20 bases sitting between them. Germline V lookup: CDR1 SGHNT, CDR2 YYREEE (reference sequence). The CDR3 covers 15 residues. CDR3 sequence reads: CASSSGTADPRPLHF. CDR3 bases: TGTGCCAGCAGCTCAGGGACGGCCGACCCTCGGCCCCTCCACTTT.

This chain connects TRBV6-1 to TRBJ1-2; 7 positions agree with TRBD1. This CDR3 is built from 13 residues. J lost 5 bases, V lost 10 bases, and 10 bases had no gene match. Per germline, CDR1 MNHNS and CDR2 SASEGT. CDR3 nucleotide sequence: TGTGCCACTGGGGACAGCGCTGGGTATGGCTACACCTTC. It codes for CATGDSAGYGYTF.

The chain employs TRBV9 and TRBJ1-2, with D hard to call. This CDR3 comprises 15 residues. The V end lost 0 bases, the J end lost 2 bases, and 11 bases lay between the germline ends. Germline CDR1 SGDLS, CDR2 YYNGEE. CDR3 residues: CASSVGGRENYGYTF. CDR3 nucleotides: TGTGCCAGCAGCGTAGGGGGTAGGGAAAACTATGGCTACACCTTC.

The rearrangement links TRBV7-3 to TRBJ1-2; tentatively, D is TRBD1 (6 bases). The CDR3 length is 14 residues. Germline CDR1 is SGHTA and CDR2 is FQGTGA. Trimming took off 7 bases at V and 10 bases at J, with 22 bases between the two ends. DNA for the CDR3: TGTGCCAGCAAGACACAATCGGACAGCAATTACTACACCTTC. This gives the protein CASKTQSDSNYYTF.